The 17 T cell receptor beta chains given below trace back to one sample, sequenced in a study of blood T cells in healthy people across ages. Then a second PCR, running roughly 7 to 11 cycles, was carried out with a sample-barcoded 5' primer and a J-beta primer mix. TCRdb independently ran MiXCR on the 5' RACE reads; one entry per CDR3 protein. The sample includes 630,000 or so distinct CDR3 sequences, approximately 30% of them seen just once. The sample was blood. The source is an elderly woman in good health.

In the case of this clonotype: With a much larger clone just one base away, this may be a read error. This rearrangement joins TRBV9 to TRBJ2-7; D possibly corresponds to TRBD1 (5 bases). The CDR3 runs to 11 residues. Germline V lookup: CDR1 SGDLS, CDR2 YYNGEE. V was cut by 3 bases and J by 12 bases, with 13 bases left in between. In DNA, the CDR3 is TGTGCCAGCAGCGCACAGGAGTCCCGGTACTTC. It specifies CASSAQESRYF.

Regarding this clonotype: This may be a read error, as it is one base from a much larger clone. The CDR3, as DNA: TGCGCCAGCAGCCACGACACTAGCGCGTGCAATGAGCAGTACTTC. Translated, it gives CASSHDTSACNEQYF. The V call is TRBV4-3, the J call TRBJ2-5; 7 bases are a match to TRBD2. Germline V lookup: CDR1 LGHNA, CDR2 YSLEER. This CDR3 comprises 15 residues. V shed 3 bases, J shed 11 bases, and the junction held 15 bases outside the gene matches.

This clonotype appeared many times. The CDR3 nucleotides read TGTGCCAGCAGCCTGACTAGCGGGGGGGCTAGGAGAGAGACCCAGTACTTC. Residues: CASSLTSGGARRETQYF. The rearrangement uses TRBV7-3 and TRBJ2-5; 14 bases agree with TRBD2. In germline, CDR1 is SGHTA, CDR2 FQGTGA. The length of the CDR3 is 17 residues. J gave up 4 bases and V 5 bases, and 9 bases lay outside the gene matches.

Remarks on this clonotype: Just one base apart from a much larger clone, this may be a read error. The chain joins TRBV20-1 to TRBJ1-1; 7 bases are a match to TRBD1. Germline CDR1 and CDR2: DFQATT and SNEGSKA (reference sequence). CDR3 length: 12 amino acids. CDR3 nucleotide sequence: TGCAGGGCTAGACAGGGTGGGACTGAAGCTTTCTTT. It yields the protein CRARQGGTEAFF.

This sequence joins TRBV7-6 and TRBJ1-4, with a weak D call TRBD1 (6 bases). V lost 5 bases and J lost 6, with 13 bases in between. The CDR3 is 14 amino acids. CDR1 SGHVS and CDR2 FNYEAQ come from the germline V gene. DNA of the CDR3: TGTGCCAGCAGCCGGAGTAGGACAGATGAAAAACTGTTTTTT. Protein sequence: CASSRSRTDEKLFF.

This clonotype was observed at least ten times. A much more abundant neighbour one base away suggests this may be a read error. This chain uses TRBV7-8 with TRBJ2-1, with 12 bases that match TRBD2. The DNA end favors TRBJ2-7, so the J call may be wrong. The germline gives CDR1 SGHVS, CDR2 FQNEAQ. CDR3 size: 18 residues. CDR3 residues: CASIPTSGGPSSYNEQYF. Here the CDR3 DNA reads TGTGCCAGCATCCCGACTAGCGGGGGCCCTAGCTCCTACAATGAGCAGTACTTC.

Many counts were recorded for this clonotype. As DNA, the CDR3 is TGTGCCAGCAGTTTTGGGAATGGCGGGGGAAACATTCAGTACTTC. This sequence encodes CASSFGNGGGNIQYF. The rearrangement uses TRBV12-3 or TRBV12-4 and TRBJ2-4, with 7 bases aligning to TRBD2. The CDR3 spans 15 residues. Trimming took 3 bases from V and 6 from J; bases not matched to a gene: 8.

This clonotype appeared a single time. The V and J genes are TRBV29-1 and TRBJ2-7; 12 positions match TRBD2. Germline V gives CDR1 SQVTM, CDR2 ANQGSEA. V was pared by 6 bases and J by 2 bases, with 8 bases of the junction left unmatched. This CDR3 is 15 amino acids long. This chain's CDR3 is CSVDDTSGRTYEQYF. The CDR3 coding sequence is TGCAGCGTCGACGACACTAGCGGGAGGACCTACGAGCAGTACTTC.

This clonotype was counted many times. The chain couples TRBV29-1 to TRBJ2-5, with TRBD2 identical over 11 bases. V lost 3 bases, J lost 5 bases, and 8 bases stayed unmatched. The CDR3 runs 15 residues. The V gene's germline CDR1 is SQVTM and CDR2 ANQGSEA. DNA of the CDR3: TGCAGCGTTGATGGTAGCGGGGGGGCCCGGGAGACCCAGTACTTC. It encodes CSVDGSGGARETQYF.

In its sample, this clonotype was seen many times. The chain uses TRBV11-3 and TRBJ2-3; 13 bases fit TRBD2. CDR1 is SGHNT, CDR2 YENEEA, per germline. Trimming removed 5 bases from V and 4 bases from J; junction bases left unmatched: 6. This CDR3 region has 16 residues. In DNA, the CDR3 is TGTGCCAGCAGCCTAGGACTAGCGGGGGTCGCAGATACGCAGTATTTT. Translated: CASSLGLAGVADTQYF.

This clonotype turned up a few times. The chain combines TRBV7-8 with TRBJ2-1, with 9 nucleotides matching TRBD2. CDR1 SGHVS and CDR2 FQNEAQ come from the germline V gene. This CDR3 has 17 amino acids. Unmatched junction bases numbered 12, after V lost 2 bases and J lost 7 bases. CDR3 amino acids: CASSLNSGAGGQNEQFF. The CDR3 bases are TGTGCCAGCAGCTTAAATTCGGGCGCGGGGGGGCAAAATGAGCAGTTCTTC.

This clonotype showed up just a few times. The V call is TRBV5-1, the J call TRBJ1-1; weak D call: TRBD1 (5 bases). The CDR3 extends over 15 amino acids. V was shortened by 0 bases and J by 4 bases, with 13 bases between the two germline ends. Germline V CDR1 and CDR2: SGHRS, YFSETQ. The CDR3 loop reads CASSLDGQGSTEAFF. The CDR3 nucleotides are TGCGCCAGCAGCTTGGACGGCCAGGGAAGCACTGAAGCTTTCTTT.

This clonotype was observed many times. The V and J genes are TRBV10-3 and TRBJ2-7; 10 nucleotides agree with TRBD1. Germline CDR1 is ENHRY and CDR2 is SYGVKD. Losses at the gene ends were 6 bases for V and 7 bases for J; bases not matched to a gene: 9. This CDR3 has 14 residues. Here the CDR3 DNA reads TGTGCCATCAGCACCGGGACAGGGGTGATTGAGCAGTACTTC. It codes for CAISTGTGVIEQYF.

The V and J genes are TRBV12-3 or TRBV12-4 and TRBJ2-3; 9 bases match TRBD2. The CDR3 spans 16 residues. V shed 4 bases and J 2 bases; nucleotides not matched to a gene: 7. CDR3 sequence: CASSWGSGSPTDTQYF. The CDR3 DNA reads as TGTGCCAGCAGTTGGGGTAGCGGGAGCCCCACAGATACGCAGTATTTT.

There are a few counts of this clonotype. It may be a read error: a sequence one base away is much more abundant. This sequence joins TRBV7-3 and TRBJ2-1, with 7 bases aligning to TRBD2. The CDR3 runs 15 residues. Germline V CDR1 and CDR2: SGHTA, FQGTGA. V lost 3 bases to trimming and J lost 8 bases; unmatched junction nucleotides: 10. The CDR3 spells CASSFRGGTRYEQFF. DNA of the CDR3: TGTGCCAGCAGCTTTCGCGGGGGAACCCGTTATGAGCAGTTCTTC.

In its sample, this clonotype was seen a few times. The CDR3 loop is CASSTALDQPQHF. CDR3 coding DNA: TGTGCCAGTAGTACCGCCCTGGATCAGCCCCAGCATTTT. The gene calls are TRBV19 and TRBJ1-5; D gene ambiguous. CDR1 LNHDA and CDR2 SQIVND come from the germline V gene (reference sequence). V lost 4 bases, J lost 5 bases, and 9 bases lay in between. The CDR3 runs to 13 residues. Based on the CDR3 plus reference TRBV19 and TRBJ1-5, the full variable domain is DGGITQSPKYLFRKEGQNVTLSCEQNLNHDAMYWYRQDPGQGLRLIYYSQIVNDFQKGDIAEGYSVSREKKESFPLTVTSAQKNPTAFYLCASSTALDQPQHFGDGTRLSIL.

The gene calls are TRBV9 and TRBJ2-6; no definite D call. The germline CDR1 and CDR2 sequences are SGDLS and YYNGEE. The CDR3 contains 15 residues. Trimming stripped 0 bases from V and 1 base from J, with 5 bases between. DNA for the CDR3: TGTGCCAGCAGCGTAGTTGGGTCTGGGGCCAACGTCCTGACTTTC. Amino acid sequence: CASSVVGSGANVLTF.